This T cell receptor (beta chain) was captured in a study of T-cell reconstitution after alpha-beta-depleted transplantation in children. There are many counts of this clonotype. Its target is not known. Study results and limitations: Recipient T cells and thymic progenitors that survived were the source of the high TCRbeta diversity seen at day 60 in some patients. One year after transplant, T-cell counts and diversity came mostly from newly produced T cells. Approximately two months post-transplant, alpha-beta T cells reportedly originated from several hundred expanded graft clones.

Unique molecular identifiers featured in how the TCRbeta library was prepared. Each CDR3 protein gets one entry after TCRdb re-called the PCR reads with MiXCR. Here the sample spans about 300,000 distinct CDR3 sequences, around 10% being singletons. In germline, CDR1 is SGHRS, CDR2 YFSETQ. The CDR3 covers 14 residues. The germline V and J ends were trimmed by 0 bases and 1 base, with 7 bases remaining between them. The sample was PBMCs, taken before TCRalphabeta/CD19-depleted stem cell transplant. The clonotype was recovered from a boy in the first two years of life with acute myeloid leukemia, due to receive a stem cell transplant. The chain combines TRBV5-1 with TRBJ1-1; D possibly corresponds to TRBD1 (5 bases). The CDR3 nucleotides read TGCGCCAGCAGCTTGGGACAGTCGAACACTGAAGCTTTCTTT. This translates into CASSLGQSNTEAFF.